Below, one T cell receptor beta chain is given with its context. Antigen unknown. Its ends do not fully match the called genes, so a read error is possible. The germline V gene encodes CDR1 SEHNR and CDR2 FQNEAQ (reference sequence). CDR3 size: 15 residues. Patients had HPV-negative, locally advanced oral cavity squamous cell carcinoma. These data belong to a study of neoadjuvant anti-PD-1 for oral cavity cancer. Study findings and constraints: Higher pretreatment blood Treg/Th17 ratios correlated with higher pretreatment blood and lower post-treatment tumor TCRbeta clonality.

Generated by immunoSEQ multiplex PCR, the TCRdb table keeps only in-frame clones and is missing some. The profile shows around 12,000 clones, roughly 60% of them singletons. This TCR was sampled from a person between 40 and 79 years old with oral cavity squamous cell carcinoma. The material was tumor tissue, obtained before nivolumab (anti-PD-1) treatment. V and J are TRBV7-9 and TRBJ2-1, with D unclear. CDR3 in DNA: TGCGCCAGCAGCCTCTCTTCGGGTTCCTACAATGAGCAGTTCTTC. This codes for CASSLSSGSYNEQFF.